This T cell receptor (beta chain) was found in a study of identical twins. Study-wide results and limits: Twins' excess sharing was less marked for out-of-frame beta sequences. Cord blood beta clonotypes present at high abundance carried fewer insertions; no such pattern appeared in memory repertoires. One should note that invariant MAIT and iNKT cells could partly confound zero-insertion analyses.

This clonotype was detected many times. Its antigen is currently unknown. This CDR3 is 15 amino acids long. The germline V gene encodes CDR1 SGHVS and CDR2 FQNEAQ. Trimming cost V 5 bases and J 8 bases, with 21 bases left between them. TCRdb redid the calling of the 5' RACE reads with MiXCR, one entry per CDR3 protein. The top ten hold around 9.5% of the sample, which has approximately 240,000 distinct CDR3 sequences, about an eighth seen once. The clonotype originates from a woman between 18 and 29 years old in good health. The sequencing sample was made of memory (CD45RO+) T cells sorted from blood. This chain joins TRBV7-8 and TRBJ1-2; D is perhaps TRBD1 (6 bases). Here the CDR3 reads CASSPQGRGSIGYTF. Here the CDR3 DNA reads TGTGCCAGCAGCCCACAGGGAAGAGGGAGTATAGGCTACACCTTC.